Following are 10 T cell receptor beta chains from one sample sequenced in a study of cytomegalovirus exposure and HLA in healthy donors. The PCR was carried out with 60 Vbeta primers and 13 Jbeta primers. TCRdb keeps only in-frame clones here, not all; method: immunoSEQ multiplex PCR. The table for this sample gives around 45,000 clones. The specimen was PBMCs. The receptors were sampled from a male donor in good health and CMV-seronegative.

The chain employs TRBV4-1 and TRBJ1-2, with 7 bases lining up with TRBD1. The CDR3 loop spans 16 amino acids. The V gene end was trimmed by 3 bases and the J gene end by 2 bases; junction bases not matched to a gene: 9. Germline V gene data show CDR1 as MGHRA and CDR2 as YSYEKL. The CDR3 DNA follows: TGCGCCAGCAGCCAGGACAGGCGCGCTAGGAACTATGGCTACACCTTC. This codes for CASSQDRRARNYGYTF.

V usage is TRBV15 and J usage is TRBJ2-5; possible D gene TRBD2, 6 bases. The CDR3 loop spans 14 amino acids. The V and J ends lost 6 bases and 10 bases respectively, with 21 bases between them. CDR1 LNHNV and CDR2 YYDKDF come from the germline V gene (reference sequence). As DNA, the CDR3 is TGTGCCACCAGTAGTACAAGGGTAGGGGAGGACCAGTACTTC. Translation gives CATSSTRVGEDQYF.

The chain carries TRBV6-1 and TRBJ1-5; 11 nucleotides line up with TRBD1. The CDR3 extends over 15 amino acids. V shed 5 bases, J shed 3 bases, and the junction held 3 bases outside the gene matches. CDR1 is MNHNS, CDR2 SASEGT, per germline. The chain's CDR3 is CASSRTGGDNQPQHF. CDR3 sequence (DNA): TGTGCCAGCAGTCGGACAGGGGGCGACAATCAGCCCCAGCATTTT.

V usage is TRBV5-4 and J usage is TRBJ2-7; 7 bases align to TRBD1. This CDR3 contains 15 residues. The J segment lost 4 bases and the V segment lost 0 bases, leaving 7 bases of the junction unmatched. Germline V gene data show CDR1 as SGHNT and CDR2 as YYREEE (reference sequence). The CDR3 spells CASSLAGTDGYEQYF. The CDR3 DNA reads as TGTGCCAGCAGCTTGGCCGGGACAGACGGTTACGAGCAGTACTTC.

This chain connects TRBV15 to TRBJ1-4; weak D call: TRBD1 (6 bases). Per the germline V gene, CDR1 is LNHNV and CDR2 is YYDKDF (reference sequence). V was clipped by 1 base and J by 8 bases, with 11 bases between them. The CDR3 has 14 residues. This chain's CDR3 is CATSRGGGKEKLFF. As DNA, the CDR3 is TGTGCCACCAGCAGAGGGGGGGGCAAGGAAAAACTGTTTTTT.

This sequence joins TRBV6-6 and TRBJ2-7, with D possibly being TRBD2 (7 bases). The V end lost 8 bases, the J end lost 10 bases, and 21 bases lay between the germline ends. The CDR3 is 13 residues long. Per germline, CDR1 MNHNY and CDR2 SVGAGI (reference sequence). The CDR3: CASREPGGDFQYF. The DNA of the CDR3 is TGTGCCAGCCGAGAGCCGGGGGGCGATTTTCAGTACTTC.

This CDR3 is CASSYSDRPPDTQYF. CDR3 in DNA: TGTGCCAGCAGTTACTCGGACAGGCCCCCAGATACGCAGTATTTT. V is TRBV6-6 and J is TRBJ2-3; 7 nucleotides align to TRBD1. CDR3 length: 15 amino acids. CDR1 is MNHNY and CDR2 is SVGAGI in the germline V gene (reference sequence). Losses at the gene ends were 0 bases for V and 4 bases for J; bases not matched to a gene: 4.

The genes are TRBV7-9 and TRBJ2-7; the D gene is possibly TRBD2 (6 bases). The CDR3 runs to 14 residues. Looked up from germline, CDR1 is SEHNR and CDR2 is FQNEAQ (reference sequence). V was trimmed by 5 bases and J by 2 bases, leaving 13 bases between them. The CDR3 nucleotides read TGTGCCAGCAGCGGGGCGGGACGAACCTACGAGCAGTACTTC. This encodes CASSGAGRTYEQYF.

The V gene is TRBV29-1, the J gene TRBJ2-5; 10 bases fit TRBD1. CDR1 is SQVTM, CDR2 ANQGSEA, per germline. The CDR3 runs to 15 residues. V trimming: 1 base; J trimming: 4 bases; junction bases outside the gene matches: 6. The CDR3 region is CSVEGGTGAVETQYF. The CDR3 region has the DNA TGCAGCGTTGAAGGAGGGACAGGGGCAGTAGAGACCCAGTACTTC.

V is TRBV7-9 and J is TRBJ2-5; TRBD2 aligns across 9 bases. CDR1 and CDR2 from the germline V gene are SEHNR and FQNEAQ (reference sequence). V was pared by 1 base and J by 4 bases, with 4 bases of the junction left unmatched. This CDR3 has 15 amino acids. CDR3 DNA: TGTGCCAGCAGCTTAGAAGCGGGGGGCTCAGAGACCCAGTACTTC. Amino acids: CASSLEAGGSETQYF. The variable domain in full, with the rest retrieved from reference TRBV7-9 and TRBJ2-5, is DTGVSQNPRHKITKRGQNVTFRCDPISEHNRLYWYRQTLGQGPEFLTYFQNEAQLEKSRLLSDRFSAERPKGSFSTLEIQRTEQGDSAMYLCASSLEAGGSETQYFGPGTRLLVL.